This T cell receptor (beta chain) emerged from a study of blood T cell repertoires in COVID-19. Study summary: PBMCs, B-cell-depleted T cells, or T cells were the source of the cDNA or gDNA that made up the material.

As originally analysed: Cell counts per sample came from amplifying reference gene primers. Data came from immunoSEQ multiplex PCR; TCRdb stores just in-frame clones and leaves some out. That table gives V, J and clone size, and the DNA gave D and trimming. This sample carries 200,000 to 250,000 clones, approximately 78% of them seen once, and the ten largest clones take around 8%. V was clipped by 5 bases and J by 10 bases; unmatched bases: 4. The CDR3 spans 12 residues. The germline gives CDR1 MNHEY, CDR2 SVGAGI. This clone was seen more than once but under ten times. This receptor was identified in a woman over 75 with COVID-19, enrolled during active disease. The V call is TRBV6-5, the J call TRBJ1-4; 7 nucleotides match TRBD1. Sequenced: peripheral blood. This chain's CDR3 is CASSLDRVKLFF. The CDR3 nucleotides read TGTGCCAGCAGTCTAGACAGGGTAAAACTGTTTTTT.